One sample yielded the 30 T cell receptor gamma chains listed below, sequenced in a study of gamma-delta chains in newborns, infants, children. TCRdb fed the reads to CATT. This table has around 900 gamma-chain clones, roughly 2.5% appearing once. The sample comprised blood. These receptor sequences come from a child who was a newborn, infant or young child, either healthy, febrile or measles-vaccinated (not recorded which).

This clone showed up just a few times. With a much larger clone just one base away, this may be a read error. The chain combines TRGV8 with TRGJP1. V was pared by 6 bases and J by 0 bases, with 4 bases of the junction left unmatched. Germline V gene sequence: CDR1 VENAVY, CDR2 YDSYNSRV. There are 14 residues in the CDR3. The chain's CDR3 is CATWCYTTGWFKIF. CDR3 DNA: TGTGCCACCTGGTGCTATACCACTGGTTGGTTCAAGATATTT.

For the CDR3, the DNA is TGTGCCACCTGGGATACACATGGCACTGGTTGGTTCAAGATATTT. It specifies CATWDTHGTGWFKIF. This chain links TRGV8 with TRGJP1. Germline lookup yields CDR1 VENAVY and CDR2 YDSYNSRV. With 2 bases clipped from V and 4 bases from J, the junction kept 7 bases outside the gene matches. The CDR3 loop spans 15 amino acids.

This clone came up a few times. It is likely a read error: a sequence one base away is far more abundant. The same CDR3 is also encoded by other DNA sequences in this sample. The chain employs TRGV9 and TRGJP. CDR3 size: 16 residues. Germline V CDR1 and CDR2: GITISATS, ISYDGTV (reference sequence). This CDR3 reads CALWDEGELGKKIKVF. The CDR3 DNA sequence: TGTGCCTTGTGGGACGAAGGGGAGTTGGGCAAAAAAATCAAGGTGTTT.

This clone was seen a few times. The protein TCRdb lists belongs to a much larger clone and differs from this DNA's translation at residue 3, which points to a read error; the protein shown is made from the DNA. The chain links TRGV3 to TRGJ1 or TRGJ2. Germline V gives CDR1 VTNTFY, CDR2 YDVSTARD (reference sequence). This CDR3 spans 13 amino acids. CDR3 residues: CAPWDRQAYKKLF. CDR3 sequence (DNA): TGTGCCCCCTGGGACAGGCAGGCTTATAAGAAACTCTTT.

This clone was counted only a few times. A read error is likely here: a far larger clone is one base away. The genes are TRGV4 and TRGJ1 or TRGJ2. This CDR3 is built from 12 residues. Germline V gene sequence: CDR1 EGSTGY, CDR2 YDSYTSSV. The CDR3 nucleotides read TGTGCCGCCTGGGATGTTTATTATAAGAAACTCTTT. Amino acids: CAAWDVYYKKLF.

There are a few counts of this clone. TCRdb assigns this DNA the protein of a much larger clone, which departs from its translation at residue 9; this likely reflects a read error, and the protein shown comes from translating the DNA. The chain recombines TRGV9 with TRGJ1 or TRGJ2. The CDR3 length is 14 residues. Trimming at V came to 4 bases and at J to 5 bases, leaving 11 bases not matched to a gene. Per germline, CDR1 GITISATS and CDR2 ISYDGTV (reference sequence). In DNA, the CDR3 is TGTGCCTTGTGGGACCCCGCACGTCATTATAAGAAACTCTTT. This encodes CALWDPARHYKKLF.

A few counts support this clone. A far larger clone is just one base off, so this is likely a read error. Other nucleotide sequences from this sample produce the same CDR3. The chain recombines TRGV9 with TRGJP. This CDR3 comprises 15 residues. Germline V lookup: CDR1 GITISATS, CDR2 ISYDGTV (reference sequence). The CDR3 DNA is TGTGCCTTGTGGGAGCAAGAGTTGGGCAAAAAAATCAAGGTGTTT. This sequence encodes CALWEQELGKKIKVF.

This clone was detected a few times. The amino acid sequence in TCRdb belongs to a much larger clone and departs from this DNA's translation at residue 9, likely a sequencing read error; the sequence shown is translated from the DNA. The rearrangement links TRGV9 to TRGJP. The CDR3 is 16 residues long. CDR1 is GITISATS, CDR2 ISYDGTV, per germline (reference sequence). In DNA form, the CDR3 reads TGTGCCTTGTGGGAGGTGGGAGAGTCGGGCAAAAAAATCAAGGTATTT. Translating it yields CALWEVGESGKKIKVF.

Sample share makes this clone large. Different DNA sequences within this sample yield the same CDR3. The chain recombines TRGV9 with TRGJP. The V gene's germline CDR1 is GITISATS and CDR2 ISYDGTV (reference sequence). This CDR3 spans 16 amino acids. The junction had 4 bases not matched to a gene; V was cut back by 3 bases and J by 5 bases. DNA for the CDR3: TGTGCCTTGTGGGAGTTGGAAGAGTTGGGCAAAAAAATCAAGGTATTT. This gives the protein CALWELEELGKKIKVF.

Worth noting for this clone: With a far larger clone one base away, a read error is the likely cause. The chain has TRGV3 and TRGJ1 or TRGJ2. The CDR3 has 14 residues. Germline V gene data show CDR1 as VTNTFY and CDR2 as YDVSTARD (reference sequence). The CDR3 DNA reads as TGTGCCGCCTGGGACAGGCCCTGGTATTATAAGAAACTCTTT. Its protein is CAAWDRPWYYKKLF.

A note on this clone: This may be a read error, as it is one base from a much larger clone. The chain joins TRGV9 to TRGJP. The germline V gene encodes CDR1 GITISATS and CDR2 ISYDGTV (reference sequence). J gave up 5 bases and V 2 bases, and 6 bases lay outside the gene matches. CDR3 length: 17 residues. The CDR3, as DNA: TGTGCCTTGTGGGAGGCGCAAGAAGAGTTGGGCAAAAAAATCAAGGTATTT. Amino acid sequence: CALWEAQEELGKKIKVF.

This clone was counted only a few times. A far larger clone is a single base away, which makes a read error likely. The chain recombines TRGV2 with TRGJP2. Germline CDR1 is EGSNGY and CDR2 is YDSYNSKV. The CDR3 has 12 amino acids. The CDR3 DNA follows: TGTGCCACCTGTGTACGCGATTGGATCAGGACGTTT. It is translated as CATCVRDWIRTF.

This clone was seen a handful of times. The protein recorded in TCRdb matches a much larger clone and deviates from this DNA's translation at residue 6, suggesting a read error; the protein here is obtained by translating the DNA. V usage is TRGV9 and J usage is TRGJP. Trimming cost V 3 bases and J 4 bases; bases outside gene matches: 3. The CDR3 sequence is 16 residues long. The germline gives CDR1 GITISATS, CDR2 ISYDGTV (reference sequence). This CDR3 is CALWERQELGKKIKVF. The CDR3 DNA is TGTGCCTTGTGGGAGAGACAAGAGTTGGGCAAAAAAATCAAGGTATTT.

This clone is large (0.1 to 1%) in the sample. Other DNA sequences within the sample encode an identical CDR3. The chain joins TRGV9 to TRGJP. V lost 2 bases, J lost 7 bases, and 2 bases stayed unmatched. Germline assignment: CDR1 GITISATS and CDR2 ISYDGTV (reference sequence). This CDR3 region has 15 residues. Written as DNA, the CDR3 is TGTGCCTTGTGGGAGGAGGAGTTGGGCAAAAAAATCAAGGTATTT. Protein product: CALWEEELGKKIKVF.

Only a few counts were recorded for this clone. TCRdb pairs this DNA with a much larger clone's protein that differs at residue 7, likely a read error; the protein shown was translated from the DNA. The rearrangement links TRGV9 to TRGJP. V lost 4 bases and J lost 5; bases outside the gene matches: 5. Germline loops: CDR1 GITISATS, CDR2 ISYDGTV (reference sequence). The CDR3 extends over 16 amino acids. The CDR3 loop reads CALWDLKELGKKIKVF. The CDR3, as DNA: TGTGCCTTGTGGGACTTAAAAGAGTTGGGCAAAAAAATCAAGGTATTT.

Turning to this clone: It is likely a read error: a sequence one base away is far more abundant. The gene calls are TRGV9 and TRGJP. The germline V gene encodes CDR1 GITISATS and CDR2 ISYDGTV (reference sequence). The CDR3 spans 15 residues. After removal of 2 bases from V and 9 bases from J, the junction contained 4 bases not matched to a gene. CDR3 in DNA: TGTGCCTTGTGGGAGGCAGGGTTGGGCAAAAAAATCAAGGTATTT. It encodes CALWEAGLGKKIKVF.

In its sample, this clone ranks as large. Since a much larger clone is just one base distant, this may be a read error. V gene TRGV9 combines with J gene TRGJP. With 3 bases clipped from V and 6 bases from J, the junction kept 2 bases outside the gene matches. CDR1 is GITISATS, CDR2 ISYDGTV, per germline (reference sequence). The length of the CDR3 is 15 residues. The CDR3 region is CALWELELGKKIKVF. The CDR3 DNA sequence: TGTGCCTTGTGGGAGTTAGAGTTGGGCAAAAAAATCAAGGTATTT.

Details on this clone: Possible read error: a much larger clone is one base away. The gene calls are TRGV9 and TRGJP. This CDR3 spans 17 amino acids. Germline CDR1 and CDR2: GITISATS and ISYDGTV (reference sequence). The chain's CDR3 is CALWEAPQGLGKKIKVF. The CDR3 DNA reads TGTGCCTTGTGGGAGGCCCCACAAGGGTTGGGCAAAAAAATCAAGGTATTT.

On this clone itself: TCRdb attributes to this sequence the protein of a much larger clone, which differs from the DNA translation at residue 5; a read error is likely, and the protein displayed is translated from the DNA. The CDR3: CATWGGPRYKKLF. The DNA for the CDR3 is TGTGCCACCTGGGGTGGGCCTCGTTATAAGAAACTCTTT. The rearrangement uses TRGV4 and TRGJ1 or TRGJ2. Germline values: CDR1 EGSTGY, CDR2 YDSYTSSV. This CDR3 is built from 13 residues.

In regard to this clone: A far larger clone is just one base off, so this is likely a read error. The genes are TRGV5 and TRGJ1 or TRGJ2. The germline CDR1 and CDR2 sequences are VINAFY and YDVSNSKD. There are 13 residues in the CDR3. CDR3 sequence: CATWDSLYYKKLF. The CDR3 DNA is TGTGCCACCTGGGACAGTCTTTATTATAAAAAACTCTTT.

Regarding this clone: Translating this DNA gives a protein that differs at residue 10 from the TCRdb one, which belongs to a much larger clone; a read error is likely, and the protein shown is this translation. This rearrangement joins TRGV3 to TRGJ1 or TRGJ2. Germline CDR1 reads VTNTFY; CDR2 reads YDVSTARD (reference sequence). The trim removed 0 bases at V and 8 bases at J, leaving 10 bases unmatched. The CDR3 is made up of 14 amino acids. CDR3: CATWDRPWYHKKLF. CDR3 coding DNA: TGTGCCACCTGGGACAGGCCCTGGTATCATAAGAAACTCTTT.

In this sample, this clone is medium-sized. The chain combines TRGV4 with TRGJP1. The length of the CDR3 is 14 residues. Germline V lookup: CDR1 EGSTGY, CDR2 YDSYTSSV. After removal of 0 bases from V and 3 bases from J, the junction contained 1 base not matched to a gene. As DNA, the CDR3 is TGTGCCACCTGGGATGGGGCCACTGGTTGGTTCAAGATATTT. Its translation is CATWDGATGWFKIF.

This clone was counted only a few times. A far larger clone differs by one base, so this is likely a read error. CDR3 DNA: TGTGCCACCTGGGATAGGCAGCATTACAAGAAACTCTTT. Translation: CATWDRQHYKKLF. This chain connects TRGV8 to TRGJ1 or TRGJ2. The CDR3 has 13 residues. From germline, CDR1 is VENAVY and CDR2 YDSYNSRV.

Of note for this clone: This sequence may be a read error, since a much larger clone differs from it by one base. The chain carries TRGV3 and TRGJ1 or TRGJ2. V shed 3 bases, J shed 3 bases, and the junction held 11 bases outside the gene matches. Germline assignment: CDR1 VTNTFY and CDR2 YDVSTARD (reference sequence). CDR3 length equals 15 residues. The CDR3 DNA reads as TGTGCCACCTGGGACGGGCCCCCGTCTTATTATAAGAAACTCTTT. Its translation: CATWDGPPSYYKKLF.

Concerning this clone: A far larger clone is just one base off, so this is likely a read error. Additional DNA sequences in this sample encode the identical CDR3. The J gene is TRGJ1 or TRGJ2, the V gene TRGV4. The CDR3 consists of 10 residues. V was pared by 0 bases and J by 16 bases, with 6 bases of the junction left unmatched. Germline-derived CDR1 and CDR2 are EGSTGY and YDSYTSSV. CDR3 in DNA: TGTGCCACCTGGGATGGGCGCTACCTCTTT. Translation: CATWDGRYLF.

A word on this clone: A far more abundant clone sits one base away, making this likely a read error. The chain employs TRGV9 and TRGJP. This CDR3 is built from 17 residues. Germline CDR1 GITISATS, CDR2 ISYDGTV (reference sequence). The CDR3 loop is CALWEGLQELGKKIRVF. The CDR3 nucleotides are TGTGCCTTGTGGGAGGGCCTACAAGAGTTGGGCAAAAAAATCAGGGTATTT.

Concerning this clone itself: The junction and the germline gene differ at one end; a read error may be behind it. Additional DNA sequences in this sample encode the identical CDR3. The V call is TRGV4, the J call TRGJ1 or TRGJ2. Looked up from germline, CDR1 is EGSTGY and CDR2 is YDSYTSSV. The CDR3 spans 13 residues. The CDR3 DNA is TGTGCCACTTGGGACGTCGGGTATTATAAGAAACTCTTT. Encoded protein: CATWDVGYYKKLF.

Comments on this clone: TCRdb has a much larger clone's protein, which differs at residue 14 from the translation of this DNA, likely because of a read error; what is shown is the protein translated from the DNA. CDR3 amino acids: CALWDLQELGKKIRVF. The CDR3 DNA is TGTGCCTTGTGGGACTTACAAGAGTTGGGCAAAAAAATCAGGGTATTT. The chain employs TRGV9 and TRGJP. The CDR3 spans 16 residues. Germline CDR1 reads GITISATS; CDR2 reads ISYDGTV (reference sequence).

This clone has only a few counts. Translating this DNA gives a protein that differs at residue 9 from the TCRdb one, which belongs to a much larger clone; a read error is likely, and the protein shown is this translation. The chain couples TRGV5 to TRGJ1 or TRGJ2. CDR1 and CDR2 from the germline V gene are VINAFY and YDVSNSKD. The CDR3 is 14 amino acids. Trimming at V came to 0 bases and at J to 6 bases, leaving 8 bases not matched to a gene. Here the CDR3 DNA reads TGTGCCACCTGGGACAGGCCTACTTGTTATAAGAAACTCTTT. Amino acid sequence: CATWDRPTCYKKLF.

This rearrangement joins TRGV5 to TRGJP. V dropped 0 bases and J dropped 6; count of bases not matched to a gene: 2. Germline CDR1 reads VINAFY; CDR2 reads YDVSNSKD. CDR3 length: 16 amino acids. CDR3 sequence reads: CATWDRPELGKKIKVF. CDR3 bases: TGTGCCACCTGGGACAGGCCAGAGTTGGGCAAAAAAATCAAGGTATTT.